What follows are 29 T cell receptor beta chains derived from one specimen sequenced in a study of CXCR3-negative and CXCR3-positive naive CD8 T cells. General observations from the study: Compared with CXCR3-negative naive cells, CXCR3-positive naive cells showed more hydrophobic TRB CDR3s.

cDNA libraries for TRB were generated by 5' RACE incorporating UMI labels. For each CDR3 protein, TCRdb gives one entry from its re-call of the 5' RACE reads, without DNA. With 85,000 to 90,000 distinct CDR3 sequences in the sample, the ten largest clones hold less than 0.85%. These TCRs' antigens remain unknown. The sample comprised naive CXCR3+ CD8+ T cells from blood. Subset given: CD45RO-CCR7+CD27+CD95- naive CD8+ T cells expressing CXCR3 (TNR3+). The receptors originated from a human donor in good health. Some clones in this sample may be carry-over from other donors' samples.

This chain joins TRBV12-3 or TRBV12-4 and TRBJ2-7; TCRdb gives TRBD1 as the D gene, but with no DNA this cannot be confirmed. This CDR3 is 14 amino acids long. Here the CDR3 reads CASSFTGTGEEQYF.

V gene TRBV3-1 combines with J gene TRBJ2-7. The CDR3 has 15 amino acids. Germline lookup yields CDR1 LGHDT and CDR2 YNNKEL (reference sequence). CDR3 sequence: CASSIRTEGTYEQYF.

J is TRBJ1-5 and V is TRBV24-1. Germline CDR1 and CDR2: KGHDR and SFDVKD. There are 14 residues in the CDR3. The CDR3 sequence: CATGGSYSNQPQHF.

V is TRBV27 and J is TRBJ2-7. From germline, CDR1 is MNHEY and CDR2 SMNVEV (reference sequence). This CDR3 comprises 16 residues. CDR3 region: CASSFIGSGRSYEQYF.

This chain joins TRBV20-1 and TRBJ1-6. Germline V gives CDR1 DFQATT, CDR2 SNEGSKA (reference sequence). The CDR3 consists of 13 residues. The CDR3 reads CSAEVGYNSPLHF.

The chain couples TRBV27 to TRBJ2-7; TCRdb indicates TRBD2, and absent DNA this call remains unverified. This CDR3 has 13 residues. CDR1 and CDR2 from the germline V gene are MNHEY and SMNVEV (reference sequence). The CDR3 loop reads CASSSRVSYEQYF.

J is TRBJ2-1 and V is TRBV6-2 or TRBV6-3; TCRdb's assignment of TRBD1 cannot be checked, as there is no DNA. The germline CDR1 and CDR2 sequences are MNHEY and SVGEGT. This CDR3 has 15 amino acids. The CDR3 spells CASSLQGGTYNEQFF.

The chain is built from TRBV6-1 and TRBJ1-1; the D call of TRBD1 rests on TCRdb alone, since no DNA is present to check it. The CDR3 consists of 15 residues. Germline CDR1 reads MNHNS; CDR2 reads SASEGT. CDR3 residues: CASSGAQGVNTEAFF.

The chain uses TRBV18 and TRBJ2-5; the D call of TRBD1 rests on TCRdb alone, since no DNA is present to check it. There are 16 residues in the CDR3. Germline CDR1 KGHSH, CDR2 LQKENI. The CDR3 loop is CASSELGTEIQETQYF.

The chain carries TRBV20-1 and TRBJ2-1; the TCRdb D gene call, TRBD2, has no DNA to confirm it. The length of the CDR3 is 16 residues. The germline V gene encodes CDR1 DFQATT and CDR2 SNEGSKA (reference sequence). The CDR3 loop is CSAMTIAGGTYNEQFF.

The chain employs TRBV6-6 and TRBJ2-2; TCRdb picks TRBD2, but there is no DNA to check that call. The germline gives CDR1 MNHNY, CDR2 SVGAGI (reference sequence). The CDR3 is 16 amino acids. The CDR3 reads CASSLGLQGAAGELFF.

V is TRBV15 and J is TRBJ2-1; TCRdb's D call, TRBD1, is unchecked because there is no DNA. CDR3 length: 17 amino acids. The germline CDR1 and CDR2 sequences are LNHNV and YYDKDF (reference sequence). The CDR3 region is CATSRLVSQNARNEQFF.

V usage is TRBV9 and J usage is TRBJ2-7. Germline V gene data show CDR1 as SGDLS and CDR2 as YYNGEE. The CDR3 length is 15 residues. The CDR3 reads CASSVGLGGTYEQYF.

The chain uses TRBV5-1 and TRBJ2-7. CDR3 length equals 13 residues. CDR1 is SGHRS, CDR2 YFSETQ, per germline. The CDR3 spells CASSLPGTYEQYF.

V usage is TRBV28 and J usage is TRBJ2-3; lacking DNA, the TRBD1 call made by TCRdb goes unchecked. The CDR3 is made up of 14 amino acids. Germline lookup yields CDR1 MDHEN and CDR2 SYDVKM. The CDR3 sequence is CASSFRGGTDTQYF. Looking up the rest from reference TRBV28 and TRBJ2-3 gives the full variable domain: DVKVTQSSRYLVKRTGEKVFLECVQDMDHENMFWYRQDPGLGLRLIYFSYDVKMKEKGDIPEGYSVSREKKERFSLILESASTNQTSMYLCASSFRGGTDTQYFGPGTRLTVL.

The chain has TRBV7-9 and TRBJ2-7; TCRdb outputs TRBD1, but without DNA this stays unchecked. The germline V gene encodes CDR1 SEHNR and CDR2 FQNEAQ (reference sequence). The CDR3 contains 15 residues. The CDR3 sequence: CASSPTGTGHYEQYF.

V is TRBV4-1 and J is TRBJ2-7. The CDR3 has 15 residues. Germline loops: CDR1 MGHRA, CDR2 YSYEKL. CDR3 region: CASSQDRDNHYEQYF.

V and J are TRBV28 and TRBJ1-2; TCRdb names TRBD1, which stays unverified in the absence of DNA. This CDR3 comprises 14 residues. The V gene's germline CDR1 is MDHEN and CDR2 SYDVKM. CDR3 sequence reads: CASSLAGGLYGYTF.

The rearrangement links TRBV24-1 to TRBJ1-5; TCRdb proposes TRBD1, but this gene call is untestable without DNA. There are 12 residues in the CDR3. Germline CDR1 KGHDR, CDR2 SFDVKD. The CDR3 loop is CATSDWGQPQHF.

This chain connects TRBV13 to TRBJ2-7; TCRdb names TRBD1, which stays unverified in the absence of DNA. CDR1 is PRHDT, CDR2 FYEKMQ, per germline (reference sequence). The CDR3 has 15 residues. The CDR3 reads CASSLEGQGFHEQYF.

The CDR3 here is CSVRTGDEKLFF. The rearrangement uses TRBV29-1 and TRBJ1-4; TCRdb selects TRBD1, and the lack of DNA leaves this call unchecked. CDR1 is SQVTM, CDR2 ANQGSEA, per germline. The CDR3 loop spans 12 amino acids.

The chain carries TRBV7-9 and TRBJ1-5. The CDR3 runs to 16 residues. Germline CDR1 is SEHNR and CDR2 is FQNEAQ (reference sequence). The CDR3 reads CASSLTPGLPNQPQHF.

This chain uses TRBV29-1 with TRBJ1-2; the D gene TCRdb calls, TRBD1, cannot be checked with no DNA. This CDR3 contains 14 residues. Germline V gives CDR1 SQVTM, CDR2 ANQGSEA. CDR3 protein: CSVESGGTGGGYTF.

The chain joins TRBV19 to TRBJ1-5. The germline CDR1 and CDR2 sequences are LNHDA and SQIVND (reference sequence). The length of the CDR3 is 15 residues. The CDR3 sequence is CASSRDAYSNQPQHF.

The chain joins TRBV29-1 to TRBJ2-2; without DNA, the TCRdb call of TRBD1 cannot be checked. Looked up from germline, CDR1 is SQVTM and CDR2 is ANQGSEA. This CDR3 spans 13 amino acids. This chain's CDR3 is CSVEVGGYEELFF.

V usage is TRBV21-1 and J usage is TRBJ2-6; TCRdb names TRBD1, which stays unverified in the absence of DNA. TRBV21-1 is reported as a pseudogene. This CDR3 spans 21 amino acids. The CDR3 sequence: CASSKALAVPGSNTGANVLTF.

J is TRBJ2-5 and V is TRBV12-3 or TRBV12-4; TCRdb gives TRBD2 as the D gene, but with no DNA this cannot be confirmed. The length of the CDR3 is 17 residues. The CDR3 sequence is CASSQRLAGASGETQYF.

CDR3 loop: CSALGGATDTQYF. The chain couples TRBV20-1 to TRBJ2-3; there is no DNA to check the TCRdb D call of TRBD1. CDR1 is DFQATT, CDR2 SNEGSKA, per germline (reference sequence). The CDR3 is made up of 13 amino acids.

The rearrangement links TRBV4-1 to TRBJ1-2; TCRdb returns TRBD1, unconfirmable since there is no DNA. CDR3 length equals 15 residues. In germline, CDR1 is MGHRA, CDR2 YSYEKL. This CDR3 is CASSTRQGLFDGYTF.